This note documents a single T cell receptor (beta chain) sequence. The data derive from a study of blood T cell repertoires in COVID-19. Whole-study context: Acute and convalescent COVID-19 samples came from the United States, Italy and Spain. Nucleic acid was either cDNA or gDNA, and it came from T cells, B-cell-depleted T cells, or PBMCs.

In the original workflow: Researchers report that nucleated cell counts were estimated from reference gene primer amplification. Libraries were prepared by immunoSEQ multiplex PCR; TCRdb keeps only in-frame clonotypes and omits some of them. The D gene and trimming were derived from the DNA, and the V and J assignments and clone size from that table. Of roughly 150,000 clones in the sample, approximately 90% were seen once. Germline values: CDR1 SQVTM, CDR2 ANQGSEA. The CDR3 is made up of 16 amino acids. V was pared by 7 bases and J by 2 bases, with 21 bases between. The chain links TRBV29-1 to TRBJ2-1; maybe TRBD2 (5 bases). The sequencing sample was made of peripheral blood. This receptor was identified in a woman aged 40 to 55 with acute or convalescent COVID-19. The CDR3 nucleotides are TGCAGCGCCTGGAAGGGCGGCGGAGGTACCTACAATGAGCAGTTCTTC. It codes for CSAWKGGGGTYNEQFF.